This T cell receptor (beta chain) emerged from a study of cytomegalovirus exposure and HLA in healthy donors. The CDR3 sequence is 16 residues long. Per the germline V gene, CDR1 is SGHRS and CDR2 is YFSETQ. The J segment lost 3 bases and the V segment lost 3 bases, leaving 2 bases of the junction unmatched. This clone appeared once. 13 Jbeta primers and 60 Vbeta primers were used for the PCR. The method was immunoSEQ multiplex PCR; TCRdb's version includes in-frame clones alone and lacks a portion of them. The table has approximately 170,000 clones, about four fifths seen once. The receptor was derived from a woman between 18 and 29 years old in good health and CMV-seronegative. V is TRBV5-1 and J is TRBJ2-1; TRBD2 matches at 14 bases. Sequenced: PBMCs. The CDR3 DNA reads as TGCGCCAGCAGCTCCGGGACTAGCGGGAGCTACAATGAGCAGTTCTTC. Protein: CASSSGTSGSYNEQFF.